These 9 T cell receptor beta chains originate from one sample sequenced in a study of blood T cell repertoires in COVID-19. Only in-frame clones appear in the TCRdb table, and some are missing; sequencing was by immunoSEQ multiplex PCR. The table records some 76,000 clones, roughly 80% of them present only once. Sample: peripheral blood. These receptors all stem from a human donor in a cohort sampled during active COVID-19.

As DNA, the CDR3 is TGTGCCAGCAGCCCCCTCGGAGGCGGAGAGACCCAGTACTTC. Amino acid sequence: CASSPLGGGETQYF. The chain is built from TRBV2 and TRBJ2-5, with D possibly TRBD2 on 5 matching bases. Germline CDR1 SNHLY, CDR2 FYNNEI. V was pared by 6 bases and J by 4 bases, with 15 bases between. This CDR3 contains 14 residues. The full variable domain, in which reference TRBV2 and TRBJ2-5 provide the parts outside the CDR3, is EPEVTQTPSHQVTQMGQEVILRCVPISNHLYFYWYRQILGQKVEFLVSFYNNEISEKSEIFDDQFSVERPDGSNFTLKIRSTKLEDSAMYFCASSPLGGGETQYFGPGTRLLVL.

With respect to this clone: The same CDR3 can be traced to other DNA sequences in this sample. The gene calls are TRBV11-2 and TRBJ1-1; a weak D match, TRBD1 (5 bases). The CDR3 is 13 amino acids. Germline loops: CDR1 SGHAT, CDR2 FQNNGV. V dropped 4 bases and J dropped 1 base, with 7 bases sitting between them. Written as DNA, the CDR3 is TGTGCCAGCAGCTCCGACAGGAACACTGAAGCTTTCTTT. Translated, it gives CASSSDRNTEAFF. The whole variable domain, remainder taken from reference TRBV11-2 and TRBJ1-1, is EAGVAQSPRYKIIEKRQSVAFWCNPISGHATLYWYQQILGQGPKLLIQFQNNGVVDDSQLPKDRFSAERLKGVDSTLKIQPAKLEDSAVYLCASSSDRNTEAFFGQGTRLTVV.

The chain uses TRBV18 and TRBJ2-5, with D maybe TRBD2 (6 bases). V lost 7 bases and J 6 bases, leaving 12 bases between the germline ends. CDR3 length equals 12 residues. Germline loops: CDR1 KGHSH, CDR2 LQKENI. The CDR3: CASYGGAKTQYF. The DNA for the CDR3 is TGTGCCAGCTACGGAGGGGCAAAGACCCAGTACTTC.

This rearrangement joins TRBV7-3 to TRBJ2-5; D is ambiguous. The CDR3 is 13 amino acids. Germline CDR1 SGHTA, CDR2 FQGTGA. V was cut by 1 base and J by 3 bases, with 6 bases left in between. The CDR3 here is CASSLSREETQYF. The CDR3 DNA reads TGTGCCAGCAGCTTAAGTCGCGAAGAGACCCAGTACTTC.

This chain links TRBV2 with TRBJ1-1, with TRBD1 identical over 8 bases. After removal of 5 bases from V and 3 bases from J, the junction contained 5 bases not matched to a gene. Germline CDR1 is SNHLY and CDR2 is FYNNEI. The CDR3 is 14 residues long. CDR3 coding DNA: TGTGCCAGCAGTAGACAGGGGAAGTACACTGAAGCTTTCTTT. It translates to CASSRQGKYTEAFF.

This sequence joins TRBV5-8 and TRBJ2-7; 12 bases line up with TRBD2. Germline CDR1 is SGHTS and CDR2 is YDEGEE. The CDR3 is 15 amino acids. V shed 4 bases and J 1 base; nucleotides not matched to a gene: 3. As DNA, the CDR3 is TGTGCCAGCAGCCTAGGACTAGCGGGGTCCTACGAGCAGTACTTC. Its protein product is CASSLGLAGSYEQYF.

The CDR3 here is CASRAGGNSPLHF. Here the CDR3 DNA reads TGTGCCAGCAGGGCAGGGGGGAATTCACCCCTCCACTTT. J is TRBJ1-6 and V is TRBV2; 7 bases are a match to TRBD1. CDR3 size: 13 residues. Losses at the gene ends were 6 bases for V and 7 bases for J; bases not matched to a gene: 3. Germline V gene lookup returns CDR1 SNHLY and CDR2 FYNNEI.

The rearrangement uses TRBV5-4 and TRBJ2-1; D is perhaps TRBD2 (6 bases). The germline gives CDR1 SGHNT, CDR2 YYREEE (reference sequence). V lost 4 bases and J 8 bases, leaving 16 bases between the germline ends. The length of the CDR3 is 14 residues. The chain's CDR3 is CASSPLLSGDEQFF. The CDR3 DNA reads as TGTGCCAGCAGCCCGCTGTTGTCGGGGGATGAGCAGTTCTTC.

The rearrangement links TRBV18 to TRBJ2-3; 11 bases map to TRBD2. Germline V gene data show CDR1 as KGHSH and CDR2 as LQKENI. The CDR3 length is 15 residues. V lost 3 bases to trimming and J lost 6 bases; unmatched junction nucleotides: 5. The CDR3 DNA follows: TGTGCCAGCTCACCGTCTAGCGGGGGGAGCGATACGCAGTATTTT. Residues: CASSPSSGGSDTQYF. Drawing the rest from reference TRBV18 and TRBJ2-3, the complete variable domain is NAGVMQNPRHLVRRRGQEARLRCSPMKGHSHVYWYRQLPEEGLKFMVYLQKENIIDESGMPKERFSAEFPKEGPSILRIQQVVRGDSAAYFCASSPSSGGSDTQYFGPGTRLTVL.